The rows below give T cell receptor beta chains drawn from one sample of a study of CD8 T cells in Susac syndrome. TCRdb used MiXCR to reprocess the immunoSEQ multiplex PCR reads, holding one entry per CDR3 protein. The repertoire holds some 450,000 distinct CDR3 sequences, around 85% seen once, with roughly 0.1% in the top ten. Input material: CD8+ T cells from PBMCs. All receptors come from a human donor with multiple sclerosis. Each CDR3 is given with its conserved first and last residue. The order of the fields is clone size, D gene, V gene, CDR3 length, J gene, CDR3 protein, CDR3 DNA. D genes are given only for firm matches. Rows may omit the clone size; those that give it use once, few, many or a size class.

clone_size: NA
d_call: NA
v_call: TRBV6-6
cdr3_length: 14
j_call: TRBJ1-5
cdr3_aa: CASTETYSNQPRHF
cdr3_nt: TGTGCCAGCACTGAAACATATAGCAATCAGCCCCGGCATTTT

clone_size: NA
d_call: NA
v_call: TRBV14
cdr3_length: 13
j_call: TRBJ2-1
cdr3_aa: CASSPEGHNEQFF
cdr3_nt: TGTGCCAGCAGCCCGGAAGGGCACAATGAGCAGTTCTTC

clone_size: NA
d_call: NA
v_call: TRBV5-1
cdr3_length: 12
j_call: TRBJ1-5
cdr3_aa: CASSGIRQPQHF
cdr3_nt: TGCGCCAGCAGCGGTATCCGTCAGCCCCAGCATTTT

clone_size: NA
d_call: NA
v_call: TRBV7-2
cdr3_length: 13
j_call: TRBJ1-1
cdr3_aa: CASSPDLGTEAFF
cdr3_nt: TGTGCCAGCAGCCCTGACTTGGGGACTGAAGCTTTCTTT

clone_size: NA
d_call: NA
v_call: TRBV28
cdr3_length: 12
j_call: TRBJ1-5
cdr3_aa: CASSYPNQPQHF
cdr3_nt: TGTGCCAGCAGTTACCCCAATCAGCCCCAGCATTTT

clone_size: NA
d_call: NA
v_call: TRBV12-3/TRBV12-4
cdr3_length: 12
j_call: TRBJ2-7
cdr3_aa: CASSLTPYEQYF
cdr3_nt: TGTGCCAGCAGTTTGACGCCCTACGAGCAGTACTTC

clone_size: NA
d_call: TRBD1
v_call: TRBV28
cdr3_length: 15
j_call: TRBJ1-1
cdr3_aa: CASSLFPRGAPEAFF
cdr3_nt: TGTGCCAGCAGTTTATTTCCCAGGGGGGCCCCTGAAGCTTTCTTT

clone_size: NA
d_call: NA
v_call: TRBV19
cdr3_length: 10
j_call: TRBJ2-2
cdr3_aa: CATLAGELFF
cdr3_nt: TGTGCCACCTTGGCCGGGGAGCTGTTTTTT

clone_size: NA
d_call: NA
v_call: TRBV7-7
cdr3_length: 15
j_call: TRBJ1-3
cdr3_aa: CASSLGEGTGNTIYF
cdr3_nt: TGTGCCAGCAGCTTAGGAGAAGGAACTGGAAACACCATATATTTT

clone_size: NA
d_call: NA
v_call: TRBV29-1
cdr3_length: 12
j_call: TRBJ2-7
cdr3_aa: CSVPGTHYEQYF
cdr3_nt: TGCAGCGTCCCGGGGACCCACTACGAGCAGTACTTC

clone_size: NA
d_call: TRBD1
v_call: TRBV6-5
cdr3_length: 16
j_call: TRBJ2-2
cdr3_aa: CASSFPGQGNTGELFF
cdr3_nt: TGTGCCAGCAGTTTTCCGGGACAGGGAAACACCGGGGAGCTGTTTTTT

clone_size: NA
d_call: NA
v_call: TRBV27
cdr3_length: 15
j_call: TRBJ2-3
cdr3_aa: CASSRQTVSADTQYF
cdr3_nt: TGTGCCAGCAGTCGCCAAACTGTCAGCGCAGATACGCAGTATTTT

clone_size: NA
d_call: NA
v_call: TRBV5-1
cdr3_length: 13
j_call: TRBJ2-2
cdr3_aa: CASSPDSFGELFF
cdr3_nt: TGCGCCAGCAGCCCCGACTCATTTGGGGAGCTGTTTTTT

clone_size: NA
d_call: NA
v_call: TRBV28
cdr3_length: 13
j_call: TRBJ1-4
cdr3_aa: CASSRGDAEKLFF
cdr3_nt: TGTGCCAGCAGCCGGGGGGACGCTGAAAAACTGTTTTTT

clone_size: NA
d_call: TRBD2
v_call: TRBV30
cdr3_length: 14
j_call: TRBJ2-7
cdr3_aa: CAWNMGLAGGEQYF
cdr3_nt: TGTGCCTGGAATATGGGACTAGCGGGAGGAGAGCAGTACTTC

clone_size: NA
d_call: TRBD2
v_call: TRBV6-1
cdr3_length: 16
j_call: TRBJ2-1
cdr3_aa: CASSDLLAGGLREQFF
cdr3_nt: TGTGCCAGCAGTGACTTACTAGCGGGGGGGCTTAGAGAGCAGTTCTTC

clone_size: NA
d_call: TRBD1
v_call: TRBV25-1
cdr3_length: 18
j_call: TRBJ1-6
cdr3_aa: CASSEYYDVGQENSPLHF
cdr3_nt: TGTGCCAGCAGTGAATACTACGACGTGGGACAGGAGAATTCACCCCTCCACTTT

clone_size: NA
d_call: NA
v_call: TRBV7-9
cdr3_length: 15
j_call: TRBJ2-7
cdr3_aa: CASSLRGRGNHEQYF
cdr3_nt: TGTGCCAGCAGCTTGCGGGGCAGGGGGAACCACGAGCAGTACTTC

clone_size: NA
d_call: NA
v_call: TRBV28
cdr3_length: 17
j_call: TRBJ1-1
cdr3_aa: CASSPLVGQGSDTEAFF
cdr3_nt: TGTGCCAGCAGTCCATTAGTGGGGCAGGGCAGCGACACTGAAGCTTTCTTT

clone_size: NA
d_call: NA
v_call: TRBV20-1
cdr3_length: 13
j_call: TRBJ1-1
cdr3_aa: CSARARVNTEAFF
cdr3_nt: TGCAGTGCTAGAGCTAGGGTGAACACTGAAGCTTTCTTT

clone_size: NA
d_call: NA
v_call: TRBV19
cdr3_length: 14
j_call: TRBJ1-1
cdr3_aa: CASKHGEGGTEAFF
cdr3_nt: TGTGCCAGCAAACACGGAGAGGGAGGAACTGAAGCTTTCTTT

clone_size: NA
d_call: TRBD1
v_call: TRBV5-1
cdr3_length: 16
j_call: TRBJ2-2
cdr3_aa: CASSSDRAAPTGELFF
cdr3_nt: TGCGCCAGCAGCTCCGACAGGGCAGCACCCACCGGGGAGCTGTTTTTT

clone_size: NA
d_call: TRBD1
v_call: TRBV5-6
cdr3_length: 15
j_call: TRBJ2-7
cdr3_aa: CASSVSQGAIYEQYF
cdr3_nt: TGTGCCAGCAGCGTTTCTCAGGGGGCTATCTACGAGCAGTACTTC

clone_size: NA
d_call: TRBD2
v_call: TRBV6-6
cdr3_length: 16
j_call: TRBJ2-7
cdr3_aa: CASSYPSSGGSYEQYF
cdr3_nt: TGTGCCAGCAGTTACCCCTCTAGCGGGGGGTCCTACGAGCAGTACTTC

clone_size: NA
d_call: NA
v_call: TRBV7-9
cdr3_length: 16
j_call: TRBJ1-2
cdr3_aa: CASSLDGRLSNYGYTF
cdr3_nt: TGTGCCAGCAGCTTAGACGGCAGACTATCTAACTATGGCTACACCTTC

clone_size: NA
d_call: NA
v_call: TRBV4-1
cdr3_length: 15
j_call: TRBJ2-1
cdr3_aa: CASSQFRGLYNEQFF
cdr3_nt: TGCGCCAGCAGCCAATTCCGGGGGCTATACAATGAGCAGTTCTTC

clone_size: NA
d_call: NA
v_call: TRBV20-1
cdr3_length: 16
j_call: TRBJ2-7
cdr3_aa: CSALARDALPTYEQYF
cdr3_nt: TGCAGTGCTCTTGCGCGGGACGCCTTACCCACCTACGAGCAGTACTTC

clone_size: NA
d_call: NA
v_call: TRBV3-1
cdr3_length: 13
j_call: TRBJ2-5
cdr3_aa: CASSQDNDETQYF
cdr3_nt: TGTGCCAGCAGCCAAGATAATGACGAGACCCAGTACTTC

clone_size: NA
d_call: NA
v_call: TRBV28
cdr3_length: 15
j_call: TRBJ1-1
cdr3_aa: CAGQGAGNLNTEAFF
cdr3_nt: TGTGCCGGCCAGGGTGCCGGTAACCTGAACACTGAAGCTTTCTTT

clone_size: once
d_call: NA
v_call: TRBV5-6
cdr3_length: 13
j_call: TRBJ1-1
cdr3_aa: CASSFETDHEAFF
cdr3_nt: TGTGCCAGCAGCTTTGAGACAGACCATGAAGCTTTCTTT

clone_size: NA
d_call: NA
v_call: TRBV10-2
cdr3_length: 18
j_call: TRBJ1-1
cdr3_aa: CASSESSDRPWFNTEAFF
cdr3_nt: TGCGCCAGCAGTGAGTCGAGTGACAGGCCCTGGTTCAACACTGAAGCTTTCTTT

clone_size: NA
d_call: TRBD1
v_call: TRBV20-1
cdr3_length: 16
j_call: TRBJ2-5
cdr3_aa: CSARAGQGARLKTQYF
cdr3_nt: TGCAGTGCTAGAGCGGGACAGGGGGCAAGGCTGAAGACCCAGTACTTC

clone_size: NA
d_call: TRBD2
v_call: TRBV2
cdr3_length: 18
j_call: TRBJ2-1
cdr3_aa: CASSEALSGLAGGNEQFF
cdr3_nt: TGTGCCAGCAGTGAAGCGCTTTCGGGACTAGCGGGGGGCAATGAGCAGTTCTTC

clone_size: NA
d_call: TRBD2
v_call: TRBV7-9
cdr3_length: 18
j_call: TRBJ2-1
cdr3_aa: CASSFPGLAGGPRNEQFF
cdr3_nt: TGTGCCAGCAGCTTTCCGGGACTAGCGGGAGGGCCGAGGAATGAGCAGTTCTTC

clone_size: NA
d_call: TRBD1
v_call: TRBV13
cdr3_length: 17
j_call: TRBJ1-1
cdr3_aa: CASSSGGQGARDTEAFF
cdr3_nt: TGTGCCAGCAGCTCAGGGGGACAGGGGGCTCGGGACACTGAAGCTTTCTTT

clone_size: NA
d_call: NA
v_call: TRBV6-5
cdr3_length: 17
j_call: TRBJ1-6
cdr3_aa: CASSYSIKLSLNSPLHF
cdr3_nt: TGTGCCAGCAGTTACTCGATCAAACTGAGCCTTAATTCACCCCTCCACTTT

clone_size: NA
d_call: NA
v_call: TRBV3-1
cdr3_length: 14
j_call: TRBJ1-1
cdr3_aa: CASSQGGGSTEAFF
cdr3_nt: TGTGCCAGCAGCCAAGGGGGGGGAAGCACTGAAGCTTTCTTT

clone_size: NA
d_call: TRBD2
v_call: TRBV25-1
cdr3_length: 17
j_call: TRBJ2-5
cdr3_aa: CASSFPGLAEDLETQYF
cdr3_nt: TGTGCCAGCAGTTTCCCGGGACTAGCGGAGGATCTTGAGACCCAGTACTTC